The clone carrying this T cell receptor beta chain was detected ten times or more. It was RNA transcripts that yielded the amplified TCR beta CDR3 regions. In the first-round RT-PCR of the TCR CDR3, the HTBI primer set was used. TCRdb reprocessed the multiplex PCR reads via MiXCR and lists one record per CDR3 protein. Of approximately 250,000 distinct CDR3 sequences detected, around 26% appear once; the ten largest clones hold roughly 35%. This sample is drawn from a study of T cells in Graves' hyperthyroidism and ophthalmopathy. The ends were cut back, 5 bases at V and 3 bases at J, with 27 bases in the middle. There are 18 residues in the CDR3. The V gene's germline CDR1 is SGHRS and CDR2 YFSETQ.

The sequence derives from a woman aged 40 to 49 with Graves' ophthalmopathy. Sequenced input: blood. The chain carries TRBV5-1 and TRBJ2-7, with D perhaps TRBD2 (5 bases). In DNA, the CDR3 is TGCGCCAGCAGTTTAGGACTGGCGAAGATCCTAACAAACTACGAGCAGTACTTC. This gives the protein CASSLGLAKILTNYEQYF.